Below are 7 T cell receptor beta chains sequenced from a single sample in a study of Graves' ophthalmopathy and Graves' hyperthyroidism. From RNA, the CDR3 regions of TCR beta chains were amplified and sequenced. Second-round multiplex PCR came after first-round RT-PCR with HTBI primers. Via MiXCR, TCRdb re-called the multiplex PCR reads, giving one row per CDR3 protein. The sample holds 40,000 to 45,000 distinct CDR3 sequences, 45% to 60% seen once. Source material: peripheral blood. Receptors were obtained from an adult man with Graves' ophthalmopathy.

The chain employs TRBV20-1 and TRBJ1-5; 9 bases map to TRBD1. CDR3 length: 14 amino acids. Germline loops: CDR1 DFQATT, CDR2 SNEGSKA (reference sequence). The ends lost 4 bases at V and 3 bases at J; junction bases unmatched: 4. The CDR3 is CSAMGQGFNQPQHF. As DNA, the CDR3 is TGCAGTGCTATGGGACAGGGTTTCAATCAGCCCCAGCATTTT.

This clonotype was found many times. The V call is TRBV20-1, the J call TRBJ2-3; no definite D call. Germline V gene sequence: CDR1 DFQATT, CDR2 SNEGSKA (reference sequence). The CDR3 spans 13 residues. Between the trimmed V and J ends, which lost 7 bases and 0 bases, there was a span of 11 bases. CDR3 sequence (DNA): TGCAGTGTTTTCGACTCTAGCACAGATACGCAGTATTTT. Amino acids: CSVFDSSTDTQYF.

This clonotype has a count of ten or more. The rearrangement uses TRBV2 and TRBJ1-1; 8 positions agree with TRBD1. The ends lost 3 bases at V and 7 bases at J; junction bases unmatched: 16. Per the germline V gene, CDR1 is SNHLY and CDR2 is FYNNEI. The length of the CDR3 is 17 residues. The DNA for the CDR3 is TGTGCCAGCAGTGATGAAGTCACAGGGGGGGAATCTAATGAAGCTTTCTTT. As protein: CASSDEVTGGESNEAFF. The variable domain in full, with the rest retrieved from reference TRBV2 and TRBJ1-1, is EPEVTQTPSHQVTQMGQEVILRCVPISNHLYFYWYRQILGQKVEFLVSFYNNEISEKSEIFDDQFSVERPDGSNFTLKIRSTKLEDSAMYFCASSDEVTGGESNEAFFGQGTRLTVV.

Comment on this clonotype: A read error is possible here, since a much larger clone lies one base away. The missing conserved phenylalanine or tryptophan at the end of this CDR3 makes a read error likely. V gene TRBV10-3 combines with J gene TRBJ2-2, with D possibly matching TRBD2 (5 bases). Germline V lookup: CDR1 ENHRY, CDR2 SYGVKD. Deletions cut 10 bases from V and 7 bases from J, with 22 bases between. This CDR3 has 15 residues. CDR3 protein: CASTQTGNRLGELFL. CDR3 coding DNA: TGTGCCAGTACCCAGACGGGAAACCGTCTCGGGGAGCTGTTTCTT.

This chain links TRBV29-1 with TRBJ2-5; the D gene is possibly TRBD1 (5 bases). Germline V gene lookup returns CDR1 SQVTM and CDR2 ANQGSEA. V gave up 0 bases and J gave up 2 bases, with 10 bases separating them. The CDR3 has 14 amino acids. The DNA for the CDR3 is TGCAGCGTTGAAGAAGGGGCCCTGCAAGAGACCCAGTACTTC. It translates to CSVEEGALQETQYF.

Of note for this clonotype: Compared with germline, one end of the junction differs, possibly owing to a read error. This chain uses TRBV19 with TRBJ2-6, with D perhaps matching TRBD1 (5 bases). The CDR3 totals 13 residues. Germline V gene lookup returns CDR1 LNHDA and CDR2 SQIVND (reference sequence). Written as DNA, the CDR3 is TGTGCCAGTAGTTTCTCTGGGGCCAACGTCCCGACGTTC. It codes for CASSFSGANVPTF.

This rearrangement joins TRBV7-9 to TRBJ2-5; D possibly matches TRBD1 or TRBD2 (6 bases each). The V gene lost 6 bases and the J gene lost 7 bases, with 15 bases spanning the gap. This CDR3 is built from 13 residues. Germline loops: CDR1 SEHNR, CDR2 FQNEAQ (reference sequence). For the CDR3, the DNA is TGTGCCAGCAGTGAGGGAGGAGGGGGGACCCAGTACTTC. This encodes CASSEGGGGTQYF. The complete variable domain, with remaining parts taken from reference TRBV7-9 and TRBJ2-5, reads DTGVSQNPRHKITKRGQNVTFRCDPISEHNRLYWYRQTLGQGPEFLTYFQNEAQLEKSRLLSDRFSAERPKGSFSTLEIQRTEQGDSAMYLCASSEGGGGTQYFGPGTRLLVL.